This TCR beta chain was sequenced for a study of blood T cell repertoires in COVID-19. There are 16 residues in the CDR3. Trimming removed 2 bases from V and 8 bases from J; junction bases left unmatched: 14. Germline CDR1 SGHNT, CDR2 YYREEE (reference sequence). Using immunoSEQ multiplex PCR, the repertoire was profiled, and TCRdb retains in-frame clones only, with some absent. There are fewer than 250,000 clones in the sample; around 88% occur only once, and 2.5% to 3.5% lies in the top ten. The sample taken for sequencing was peripheral blood. This receptor was identified in a middle-aged man with active or convalescent COVID-19. The gene calls are TRBV5-4 and TRBJ1-2, with 8 bases that match TRBD1. CDR3 bases: TGTGCCAGCAGCTTTCAGGCGGCAGGGGGCGCTGGGGGCTACACCTTC. It encodes CASSFQAAGGAGGYTF. Drawing the rest from reference TRBV5-4 and TRBJ1-2, the complete variable domain is ETGVTQSPTHLIKTRGQQVTLRCSSQSGHNTVSWYQQALGQGPQFIFQYYREEENGRGNFPPRFSGLQFPNYSSELNVNALELDDSALYLCASSFQAAGGAGGYTFGSGTRLTVV.